The 5 T cell receptor beta chains given below trace back to one sample, sequenced in a study of control samples from healthy donors and cancer patients. TCRdb's copy holds only in-frame clones and misses some; the assay was immunoSEQ multiplex PCR. This sample has more than 95,000 clones, with 88% found just once. The sequencing sample was made of blood. The receptors originated from a woman aged 70-85 years in good health.

The chain recombines TRBV6-2 or TRBV6-3 with TRBJ1-5; D unclear. CDR1 MNHEY and CDR2 SVGEGT come from the germline V gene. The CDR3 extends over 12 amino acids. Trimming cost V 5 bases and J 9 bases, with 11 bases left between them. CDR3 loop: CASSPSLGPQHF. The CDR3 nucleotides read TGTGCCAGCAGTCCCTCCTTGGGGCCCCAGCATTTT.

CDR3 in amino acids: CASSPDIGQSYNEQFF. Here the CDR3 DNA reads TGTGCCAGCAGCCCGGACATCGGGCAGTCCTACAATGAGCAGTTCTTC. The chain couples TRBV5-4 to TRBJ2-1; weak D call: TRBD1 (5 bases). CDR3 length: 16 amino acids. Germline V gene sequence: CDR1 SGHNT, CDR2 YYREEE (reference sequence). Trimming removed 4 bases at V and 1 base at J, with 15 bases between.

The rearrangement links TRBV3-1 (or the pseudogene TRBV3-2) to TRBJ1-5; a possible D gene is TRBD1 (6 bases). The CDR3 sequence is 13 residues long. The V gene lost 4 bases and the J gene lost 7 bases, with 11 bases spanning the gap. Germline CDR1 LGHDT, CDR2 YNNKEL (reference sequence). CDR3 protein: CASSLGRGQPQHF. For the CDR3, the DNA is TGTGCCAGCAGCCTGGGCAGGGGCCAGCCCCAGCATTTT.

This clone was counted only a few times. This chain connects TRBV5-1 to TRBJ2-5; no firm D call. The CDR3 loop spans 14 amino acids. CDR1 is SGHRS, CDR2 YFSETQ, per germline. Trimming removed 0 bases at V and 5 bases at J, with 11 bases between. The CDR3 nucleotides are TGCGCCAGCAGCTTGGCGAGTGGGGTGGAGACCCAGTACTTC. Its protein is CASSLASGVETQYF.

The J gene is TRBJ1-2, the V gene TRBV5-1; 8 nucleotides match TRBD1. Trimming took 3 bases from V and 6 from J; bases not matched to a gene: 10. The germline V gene has CDR1 SGHRS and CDR2 YFSETQ. The CDR3 has 15 amino acids. As DNA, the CDR3 is TGCGCCAGCAGCTCTGCAGGGGGCAATCTACATGGCTACACCTTC. This gives the protein CASSSAGGNLHGYTF.